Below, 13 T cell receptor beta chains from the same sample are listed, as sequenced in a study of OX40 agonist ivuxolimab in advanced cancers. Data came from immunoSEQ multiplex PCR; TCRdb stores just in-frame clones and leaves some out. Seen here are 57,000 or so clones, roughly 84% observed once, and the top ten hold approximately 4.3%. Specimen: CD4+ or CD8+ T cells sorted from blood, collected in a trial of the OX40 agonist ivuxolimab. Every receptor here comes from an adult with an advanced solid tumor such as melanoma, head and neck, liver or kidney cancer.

The CDR3 nucleotides are TGTGCCAGCAGGACCGGGGCGGGAGTTTGGCCCGGGGAGCTGTTTTTT. The encoded protein is CASRTGAGVWPGELFF. J is TRBJ2-2 and V is TRBV2, with 7 bases aligning to TRBD2. The germline gives CDR1 SNHLY, CDR2 FYNNEI. Trimming at V came to 6 bases and at J to 6 bases, leaving 13 bases not matched to a gene. This CDR3 has 16 residues.

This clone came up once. CDR3 nucleotides: TGTGCTAGTGGTGCACACAGGGGGGAAGCTTTCTTT. Translating gives CASGAHRGEAFF. V gene TRBV12-5 combines with J gene TRBJ1-1; 8 nucleotides line up with TRBD1. This CDR3 region has 12 residues. CDR1 is LGHNT and CDR2 is FRNRAP in the germline V gene. With 5 bases clipped from V and 8 bases from J, the junction kept 4 bases outside the gene matches. Supplemented by reference TRBV12-5 and TRBJ1-1, the full variable domain reads DARVTQTPRHKVTEMGQEVTMRCQPILGHNTVFWYRQTMMQGLELLAYFRNRAPLDDSGMPKDRFSAEMPDATLATLKIQPSEPRDSAVYFCASGAHRGEAFFGQGTRLTVV.

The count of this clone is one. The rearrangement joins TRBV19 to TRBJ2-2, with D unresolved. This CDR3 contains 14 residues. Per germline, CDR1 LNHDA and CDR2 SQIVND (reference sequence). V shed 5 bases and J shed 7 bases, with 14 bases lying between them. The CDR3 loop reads CASSPLDVYGELFF. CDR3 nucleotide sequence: TGTGCCAGTAGTCCCTTAGACGTCTACGGGGAGCTGTTTTTT.

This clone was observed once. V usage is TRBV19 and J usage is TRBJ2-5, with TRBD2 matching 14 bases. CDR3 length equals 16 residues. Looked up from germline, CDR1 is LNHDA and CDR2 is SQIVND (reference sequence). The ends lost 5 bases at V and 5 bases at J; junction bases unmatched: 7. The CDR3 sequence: CASSPGTSGRGETQYF. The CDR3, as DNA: TGTGCCAGTAGTCCAGGGACTAGCGGGAGAGGGGAGACCCAGTACTTC.

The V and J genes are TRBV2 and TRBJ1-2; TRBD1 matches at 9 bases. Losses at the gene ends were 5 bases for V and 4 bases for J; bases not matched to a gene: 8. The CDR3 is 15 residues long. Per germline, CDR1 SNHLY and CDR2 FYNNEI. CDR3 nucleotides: TGTGCCAGCAGTCGACAACAGGGGGCGGTCTATGGCTACACCTTC. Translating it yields CASSRQQGAVYGYTF.

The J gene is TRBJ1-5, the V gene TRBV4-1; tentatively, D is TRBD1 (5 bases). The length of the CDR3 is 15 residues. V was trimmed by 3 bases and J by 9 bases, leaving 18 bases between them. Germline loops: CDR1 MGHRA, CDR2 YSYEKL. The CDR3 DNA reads TGCGCCAGCAGCCACGTGGGCAGGGACGGCCGGCCCCAGCATTTT. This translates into CASSHVGRDGRPQHF.

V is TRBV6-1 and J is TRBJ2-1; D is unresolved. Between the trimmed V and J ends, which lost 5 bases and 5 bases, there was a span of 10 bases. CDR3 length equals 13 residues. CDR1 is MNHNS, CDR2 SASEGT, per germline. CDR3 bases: TGTGCCAGCAGTCACGGACGCAACAATGAGCAGTTCTTC. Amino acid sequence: CASSHGRNNEQFF.

CDR3 residues: CASTPGVATNEKLFF. In DNA, the CDR3 is TGTGCCAGCACCCCGGGGGTTGCAACTAATGAAAAACTGTTTTTT. The V and J genes are TRBV2 and TRBJ1-4; D perhaps matches TRBD1 (5 bases). The V end was cut by 7 bases, the J end by 0 bases, with 12 bases between. This CDR3 spans 15 amino acids. From germline, CDR1 is SNHLY and CDR2 FYNNEI. The full variable domain, rest sourced from reference TRBV2 and TRBJ1-4, is EPEVTQTPSHQVTQMGQEVILRCVPISNHLYFYWYRQILGQKVEFLVSFYNNEISEKSEIFDDQFSVERPDGSNFTLKIRSTKLEDSAMYFCASTPGVATNEKLFFGSGTQLSVL.

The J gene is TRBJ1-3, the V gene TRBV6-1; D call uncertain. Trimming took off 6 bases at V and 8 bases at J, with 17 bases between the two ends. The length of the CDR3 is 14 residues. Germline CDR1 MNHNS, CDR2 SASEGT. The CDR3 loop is CASSPHQIGDTIYF. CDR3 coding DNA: TGTGCCAGCAGCCCACACCAAATCGGGGACACCATATATTTT.

The CDR3 DNA follows: TGTGCCAGCAGCACGGGAAACACCATATATTTT. This encodes CASSTGNTIYF. The V gene is TRBV5-4, the J gene TRBJ1-3; D gene uncertain. The length of the CDR3 is 11 residues. The germline CDR1 and CDR2 sequences are SGHNT and YYREEE (reference sequence). The V gene lost 4 bases and the J gene lost 4 bases, with 3 bases spanning the gap.

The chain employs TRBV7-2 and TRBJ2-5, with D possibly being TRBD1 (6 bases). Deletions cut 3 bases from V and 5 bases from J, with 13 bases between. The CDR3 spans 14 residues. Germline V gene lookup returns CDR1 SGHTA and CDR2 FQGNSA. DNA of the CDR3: TGTGCCAGCAGCTTTCTGGGGGCGCAGGAGACCCAGTACTTC. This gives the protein CASSFLGAQETQYF.

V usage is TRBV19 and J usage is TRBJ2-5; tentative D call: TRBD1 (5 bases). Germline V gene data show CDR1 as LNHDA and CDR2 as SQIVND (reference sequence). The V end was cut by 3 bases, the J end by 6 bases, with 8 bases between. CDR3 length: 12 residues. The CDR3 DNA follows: TGTGCCAGTAGTATGGGGCAGAAGACCCAGTACTTC. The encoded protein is CASSMGQKTQYF. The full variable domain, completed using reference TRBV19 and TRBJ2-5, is DGGITQSPKYLFRKEGQNVTLSCEQNLNHDAMYWYRQDPGQGLRLIYYSQIVNDFQKGDIAEGYSVSREKKESFPLTVTSAQKNPTAFYLCASSMGQKTQYFGPGTRLLVL.

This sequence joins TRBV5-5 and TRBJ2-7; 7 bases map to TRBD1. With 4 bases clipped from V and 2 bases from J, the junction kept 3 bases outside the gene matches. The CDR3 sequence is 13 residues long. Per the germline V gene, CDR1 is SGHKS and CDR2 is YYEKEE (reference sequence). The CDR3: CASSQTGAYEQYF. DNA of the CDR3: TGTGCCAGCAGCCAAACAGGGGCCTACGAGCAGTACTTC.